One and the same sample provided the 28 T cell receptor beta chains below, sequenced in a study of blood T cell repertoires in COVID-19. Measured with immunoSEQ multiplex PCR; TCRdb has only the in-frame clones, and not every one. The sample holds about 89,000 clones, 85% to 95% seen once. Sequences were obtained from peripheral blood. The receptors shown here come from a human donor with active COVID-19. The donor label of this sample is uncertain.

The chain joins TRBV5-5 to TRBJ2-1; 7 bases map to TRBD1. Germline V CDR1 and CDR2: SGHKS, YYEKEE (reference sequence). The trim removed 4 bases at V and 5 bases at J, leaving 12 bases unmatched. CDR3 length: 16 amino acids. CDR3 bases: TGTGCCAGCAGCCCCCGCGCGACAGGGATTGACAATGAGCAGTTCTTC. Translation: CASSPRATGIDNEQFF.

The chain couples TRBV2 to TRBJ2-1; D gene unclear. The ends were cut back, 7 bases at V and 10 bases at J, with 14 bases in the middle. Germline CDR1 is SNHLY and CDR2 is FYNNEI. The CDR3 extends over 12 amino acids. The CDR3 DNA sequence: TGTGCCAGCACCCTATCTTCCCCGGAGCAGTTCTTC. Its translation: CASTLSSPEQFF.

This clone was recorded only once. J is TRBJ1-1 and V is TRBV19; D perhaps matches TRBD1 (5 bases). This CDR3 contains 13 residues. CDR1 LNHDA and CDR2 SQIVND come from the germline V gene (reference sequence). V lost 3 bases and J lost 3, with 8 bases in between. The chain's CDR3 is CASSISGDTEAFF. As DNA, the CDR3 is TGTGCCAGTAGTATCTCGGGGGACACTGAAGCTTTCTTT.

The V gene is TRBV12-3 or TRBV12-4, the J gene TRBJ2-1, with D unclear. The CDR3 spans 12 residues. Trimming left V 1 base short and J 6 bases short, with 4 bases between. The CDR3 reads CASSLGANEQFF. As DNA, the CDR3 is TGTGCCAGCAGTTTAGGGGCCAATGAGCAGTTCTTC.

The rearrangement links TRBV10-2 to TRBJ2-5; possibly TRBD2 for D (6 bases). The CDR3 covers 12 residues. Germline lookup yields CDR1 WSHSY and CDR2 SAAADI. V dropped 5 bases and J dropped 5 bases, with 9 bases sitting between them. The CDR3 region is CASSLAKETQYF. CDR3 nucleotide sequence: TGCGCCAGCAGTCTAGCGAAGGAGACCCAGTACTTC.

The chain recombines TRBV4-2 with TRBJ1-2; the match to TRBD1 covers 9 bases. In germline, CDR1 is LGHNA, CDR2 YNFKEQ. J was trimmed by 1 base and V by 2 bases; bases with no gene match: 8. The CDR3 has 17 residues. The CDR3 DNA follows: TGTGCCAGCAGCCAACCCCCCGGGACAGGGTTTAACTATGGCTACACCTTC. As protein: CASSQPPGTGFNYGYTF.

The rearrangement joins TRBV4-2 to TRBJ2-3; D might be TRBD2 (6 bases). The CDR3 covers 13 residues. V was clipped by 1 base and J by 4 bases, with 6 bases between them. The germline CDR1 and CDR2 sequences are LGHNA and YNFKEQ. CDR3 sequence (DNA): TGTGCCAGCAGCCAAGGGAGGGCAGATACGCAGTATTTT. Translated, it gives CASSQGRADTQYF.

V and J are TRBV6-4 and TRBJ1-2; TRBD1 agrees at 9 bases. After removal of 5 bases from V and 7 bases from J, the junction contained 8 bases not matched to a gene. The germline gives CDR1 MRHNA, CDR2 SNTAGT. This CDR3 has 14 amino acids. The CDR3 loop reads CASSPGQGDFGYTF. CDR3 in DNA: TGTGCCAGCAGTCCGGGACAGGGCGACTTTGGCTACACCTTC.

The chain carries TRBV4-1 and TRBJ1-4, with unresolved D. CDR3 length: 14 residues. Looked up from germline, CDR1 is MGHRA and CDR2 is YSYEKL. V was shortened by 0 bases and J by 5 bases, with 7 bases between the two germline ends. This chain's CDR3 is CASSQDPLNEKLFF. As DNA, the CDR3 is TGCGCCAGCAGCCAAGATCCCCTGAATGAAAAACTGTTTTTT.

The chain couples TRBV27 to TRBJ2-7; 7 bases are shared with TRBD1. Germline values: CDR1 MNHEY, CDR2 SMNVEV (reference sequence). CDR3 length: 16 amino acids. With 4 bases clipped from V and 5 bases from J, the junction kept 14 bases outside the gene matches. Here the CDR3 DNA reads TGTGCCAGCAGTTCTAACAGGGGACCCTCTTTACACGAGCAGTACTTC. Translation gives CASSSNRGPSLHEQYF.

A note on this clone: The sample holds other DNA sequences that translate to the same CDR3. The chain carries TRBV3-1 (or the pseudogene TRBV3-2) and TRBJ1-2; D not resolved. With 1 base removed from V and 5 bases from J, the gap between germline ends came to 5 bases. In germline, CDR1 is LGHDT, CDR2 YNNKEL (reference sequence). The CDR3 is made up of 12 amino acids. The CDR3 bases are TGTGCCAGCAGCCAAGGCGGGTATGGCTACACCTTC. It encodes CASSQGGYGYTF.

CDR3 bases: TGTGCCAGCCGGCCCACAGGGGGCAATCAGCCCCAGCATTTT. This encodes CASRPTGGNQPQHF. V is TRBV27 and J is TRBJ1-5, with 7 bases that match TRBD1. Trimming cost V 8 bases and J 2 bases; bases outside gene matches: 6. Looked up from germline, CDR1 is MNHEY and CDR2 is SMNVEV (reference sequence). The CDR3 is made up of 14 amino acids.

This chain links TRBV28 with TRBJ2-3, with TRBD1 matching 10 bases. The CDR3 totals 18 residues. V gave up 3 bases and J gave up 5 bases; unmatched junction bases: 14. CDR1 is MDHEN, CDR2 SYDVKM, per germline. CDR3 residues: CASSFDRTGGDGLDTQYF. In DNA, the CDR3 is TGTGCCAGCAGTTTTGATCGGACAGGGGGAGACGGATTAGATACGCAGTATTTT. The whole variable domain, filled in from reference TRBV28 and TRBJ2-3, reads DVKVTQSSRYLVKRTGEKVFLECVQDMDHENMFWYRQDPGLGLRLIYFSYDVKMKEKGDIPEGYSVSREKKERFSLILESASTNQTSMYLCASSFDRTGGDGLDTQYFGPGTRLTVL.

This clone has only one observation. This chain connects TRBV9 to TRBJ1-1, with D possibly matching TRBD1 (6 bases). The CDR3 has 14 amino acids. Per the germline V gene, CDR1 is SGDLS and CDR2 is YYNGEE. V shed 1 base and J shed 5 bases, with 12 bases lying between them. The chain's CDR3 is CASSVPPQGTEAFF. CDR3 coding DNA: TGTGCCAGCAGCGTACCCCCCCAGGGGACTGAAGCTTTCTTT.

This chain joins TRBV5-8 and TRBJ2-3; 7 nucleotides align to TRBD1. The CDR3 contains 15 residues. CDR1 and CDR2 from the germline V gene are SGHTS and YDEGEE. The J segment lost 4 bases and the V segment lost 4 bases, leaving 9 bases of the junction unmatched. CDR3 loop: CASSPRTGGADTQYF. DNA of the CDR3: TGTGCCAGCAGCCCAAGGACAGGAGGCGCAGATACGCAGTATTTT.

The chain carries TRBV29-1 and TRBJ2-2; tentatively, D is TRBD2 (5 bases). V gave up 4 bases and J gave up 7 bases, with 16 bases separating them. The germline gives CDR1 SQVTM, CDR2 ANQGSEA. The length of the CDR3 is 14 residues. This CDR3 reads CSVVRLGEVGELFF. Here the CDR3 DNA reads TGCAGCGTTGTCCGTCTGGGAGAGGTCGGGGAGCTGTTTTTT.

The chain employs TRBV7-8 and TRBJ1-5, with a weak D call TRBD1 (6 bases). The germline V gene has CDR1 SGHVS and CDR2 FQNEAQ. The CDR3 runs to 17 residues. V dropped 3 bases and J dropped 5 bases, with 20 bases sitting between them. The CDR3, as DNA: TGTGCCAGCAGCTTTGATAGATTGACAGGAGCCTATCAGCCCCAGCATTTT. Translating gives CASSFDRLTGAYQPQHF.

The CDR3 sequence: CASSLLGVTEAFF. The CDR3 bases are TGCGCCAGCAGCTTGCTAGGGGTCACTGAAGCTTTCTTT. The chain employs TRBV5-1 and TRBJ1-1; D is perhaps TRBD1 (5 bases). With 1 base removed from V and 4 bases from J, the gap between germline ends came to 8 bases. The germline CDR1 and CDR2 sequences are SGHRS and YFSETQ. The CDR3 loop spans 13 amino acids.

This chain links TRBV25-1 with TRBJ2-3; 8 nucleotides match TRBD2. J was trimmed by 1 base and V by 4 bases; bases with no gene match: 4. Germline V gene sequence: CDR1 MGHDK, CDR2 SYGVNS. The CDR3 extends over 15 amino acids. The chain's CDR3 is CASSVYSGGTDTQYF. CDR3 coding DNA: TGTGCCAGCAGTGTCTATAGCGGGGGCACAGATACGCAGTATTTT.

This CDR3 is CASSEAWSYEQYF. CDR3 bases: TGTGCCAGCAGTGAAGCGTGGAGCTACGAGCAGTACTTC. The chain recombines TRBV6-1 with TRBJ2-7; D is uncertain. V was clipped by 0 bases and J by 3 bases, with 6 bases between them. The V gene's germline CDR1 is MNHNS and CDR2 SASEGT. This CDR3 has 13 residues.

The chain couples TRBV4-1 to TRBJ2-5, with D possibly being TRBD2 (6 bases). Germline loops: CDR1 MGHRA, CDR2 YSYEKL. This CDR3 comprises 16 residues. The V and J ends lost 3 bases and 4 bases respectively, with 18 bases between them. CDR3 residues: CASSQARGDGIETQYF. The CDR3 DNA reads TGCGCCAGCAGCCAGGCCCGCGGGGACGGGATAGAGACCCAGTACTTC.

This chain uses TRBV19 with TRBJ1-5; 8 bases line up with TRBD1. Germline CDR1 LNHDA, CDR2 SQIVND (reference sequence). There are 15 residues in the CDR3. J lost 1 base, V lost 6 bases, and 5 bases had no gene match. The CDR3 DNA sequence: TGTGCCAGTAGCCCCGACAGGGGAAGCAATCAGCCCCAGCATTTT. Translation: CASSPDRGSNQPQHF.

The chain couples TRBV7-9 to TRBJ2-7; TRBD1 aligns across 8 bases. The CDR3 runs 14 residues. V trimming: 3 bases; J trimming: 6 bases; junction bases outside the gene matches: 7. Germline lookup yields CDR1 SEHNR and CDR2 FQNEAQ (reference sequence). CDR3 amino acids: CASSLDRERREQYF. For the CDR3, the DNA is TGTGCCAGCAGCTTGGACAGGGAAAGGCGCGAGCAGTACTTC.

The chain uses TRBV5-6 and TRBJ1-2, with 7 bases fitting TRBD1. V lost 4 bases, J lost 4 bases, and 10 bases stayed unmatched. This CDR3 has 15 amino acids. The V gene's germline CDR1 is SGHDT and CDR2 YYEEEE. The CDR3 sequence: CASSRDRAVGYGYTF. The CDR3 DNA follows: TGTGCCAGCAGCCGCGACAGGGCGGTGGGCTATGGCTACACCTTC.

This clone was detected only once. This chain connects TRBV18 to TRBJ2-7; 9 nucleotides agree with TRBD2. This CDR3 spans 17 amino acids. J was trimmed by 0 bases and V by 2 bases; bases with no gene match: 8. Germline CDR1 reads KGHSH; CDR2 reads LQKENI. The chain's CDR3 is CASSPVGRGGYSYEQYF. CDR3 bases: TGTGCCAGCTCACCAGTAGGGCGGGGGGGCTACTCCTACGAGCAGTACTTC.

The chain uses TRBV2 and TRBJ2-2; tentatively, D is TRBD2 (6 bases). This CDR3 spans 14 amino acids. The V gene lost 9 bases and the J gene lost 2 bases, with 13 bases spanning the gap. Looked up from germline, CDR1 is SNHLY and CDR2 is FYNNEI. CDR3: CARRRDSNTGELFF. The DNA for the CDR3 is TGTGCCAGGAGGAGGGACTCAAACACCGGGGAGCTGTTTTTT.

Sample share makes this clone medium-sized. The identical CDR3 is also encoded by other nucleotide sequences in the sample. This chain's CDR3 is CASSLGGDQPQHF. The CDR3 nucleotides are TGTGCCAGCAGCTTAGGGGGCGATCAGCCCCAGCATTTT. This chain connects TRBV7-6 to TRBJ1-5; maybe TRBD1 (5 bases). Germline V gene sequence: CDR1 SGHVS, CDR2 FNYEAQ. The CDR3 consists of 13 residues. V was cut by 1 base and J by 5 bases, with 6 bases left in between.

The chain carries TRBV5-6 and TRBJ2-2; 7 bases are shared with TRBD1. Looked up from germline, CDR1 is SGHDT and CDR2 is YYEEEE. The CDR3 spans 16 residues. J lost 5 bases, V lost 3 bases, and 10 bases had no gene match. This CDR3 is CASSSPDRARTGELFF. The DNA for the CDR3 is TGTGCCAGCAGCTCCCCCGACAGGGCGCGGACCGGGGAGCTGTTTTTT.